Listed here is a single T cell receptor beta chain. Antigen: not known. Assay: immunoSEQ multiplex PCR; the TCRdb copy retains only in-frame clones and omits some. The repertoire holds 40,000 or so clones, with roughly 93% as singletons. V lost 2 bases and J 1 base, leaving 12 bases between the germline ends. CDR3 size: 16 residues. The germline V gene encodes CDR1 SGHTA and CDR2 FQGTGA. This sample stems from a study of graft-versus-host responses after intestinal transplantation. Broader study findings: After transplant, early declines in HvG clones were associated with peak levels of circulating GvH clones. Allograft graft-versus-host to host-versus-graft clonal ratios ran high in patients with graft-donor T cell macrochimerism.

This receptor was taken from a human donor who was the organ donor for an intestinal transplant. The sequencing used unstimulated CD8+ T cells sorted from spleen or lymph node cells, collected before transplant. This chain connects TRBV7-3 to TRBJ2-1, with D perhaps given as TRBD1 or TRBD2 (5 bases each). The CDR3: CASSLSGPYSYNEQFF. For the CDR3, the DNA is TGTGCCAGCAGCTTATCGGGACCCTATTCCTACAATGAGCAGTTCTTC. Combining the CDR3 with reference TRBV7-3 and TRBJ2-1 gives the whole variable domain GAGVSQTPSNKVTEKGKYVELRCDPISGHTALYWYRQSLGQGPEFLIYFQGTGAADDSGLPNDRFFAVRPEGSVSTLKIQRTERGDSAVYLCASSLSGPYSYNEQFFGPGTRLTVL.